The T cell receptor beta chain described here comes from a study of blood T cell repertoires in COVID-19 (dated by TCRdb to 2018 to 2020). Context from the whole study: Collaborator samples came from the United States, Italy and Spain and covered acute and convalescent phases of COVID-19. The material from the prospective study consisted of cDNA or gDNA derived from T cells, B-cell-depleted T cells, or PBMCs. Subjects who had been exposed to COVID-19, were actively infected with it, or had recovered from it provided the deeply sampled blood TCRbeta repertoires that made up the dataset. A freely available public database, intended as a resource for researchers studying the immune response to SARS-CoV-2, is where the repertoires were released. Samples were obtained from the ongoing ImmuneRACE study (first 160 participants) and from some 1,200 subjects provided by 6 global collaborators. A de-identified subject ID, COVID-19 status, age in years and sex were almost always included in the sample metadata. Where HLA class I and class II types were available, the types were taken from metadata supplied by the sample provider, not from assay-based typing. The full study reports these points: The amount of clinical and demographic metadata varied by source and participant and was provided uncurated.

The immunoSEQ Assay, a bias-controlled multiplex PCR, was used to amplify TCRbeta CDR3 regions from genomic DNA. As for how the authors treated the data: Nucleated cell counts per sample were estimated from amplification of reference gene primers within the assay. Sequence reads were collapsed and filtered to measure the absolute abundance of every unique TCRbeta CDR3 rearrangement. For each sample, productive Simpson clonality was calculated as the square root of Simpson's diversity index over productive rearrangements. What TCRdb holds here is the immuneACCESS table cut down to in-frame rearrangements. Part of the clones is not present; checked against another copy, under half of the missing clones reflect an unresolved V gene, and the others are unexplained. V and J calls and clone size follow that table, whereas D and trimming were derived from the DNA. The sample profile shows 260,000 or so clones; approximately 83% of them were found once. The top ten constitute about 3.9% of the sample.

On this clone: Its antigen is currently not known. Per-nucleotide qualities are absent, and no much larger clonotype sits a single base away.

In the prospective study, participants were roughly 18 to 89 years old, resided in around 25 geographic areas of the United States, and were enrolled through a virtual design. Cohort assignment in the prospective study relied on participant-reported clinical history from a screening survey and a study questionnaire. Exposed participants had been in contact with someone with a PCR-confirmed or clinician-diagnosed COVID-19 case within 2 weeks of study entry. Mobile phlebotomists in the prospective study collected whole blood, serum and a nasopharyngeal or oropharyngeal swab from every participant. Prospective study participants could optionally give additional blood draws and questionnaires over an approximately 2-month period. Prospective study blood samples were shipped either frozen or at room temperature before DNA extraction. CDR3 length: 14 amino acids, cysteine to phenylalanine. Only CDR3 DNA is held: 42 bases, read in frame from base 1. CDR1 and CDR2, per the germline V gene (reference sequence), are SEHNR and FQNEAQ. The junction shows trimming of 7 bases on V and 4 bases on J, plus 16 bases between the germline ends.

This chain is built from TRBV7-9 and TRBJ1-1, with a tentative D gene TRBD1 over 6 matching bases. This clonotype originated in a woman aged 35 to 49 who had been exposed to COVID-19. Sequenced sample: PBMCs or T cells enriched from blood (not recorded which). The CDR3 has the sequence CASNRVEQGTEAFF. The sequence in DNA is TGTGCCAGCAACAGGGTTGAGCAAGGCACTGAAGCTTTCTTT.